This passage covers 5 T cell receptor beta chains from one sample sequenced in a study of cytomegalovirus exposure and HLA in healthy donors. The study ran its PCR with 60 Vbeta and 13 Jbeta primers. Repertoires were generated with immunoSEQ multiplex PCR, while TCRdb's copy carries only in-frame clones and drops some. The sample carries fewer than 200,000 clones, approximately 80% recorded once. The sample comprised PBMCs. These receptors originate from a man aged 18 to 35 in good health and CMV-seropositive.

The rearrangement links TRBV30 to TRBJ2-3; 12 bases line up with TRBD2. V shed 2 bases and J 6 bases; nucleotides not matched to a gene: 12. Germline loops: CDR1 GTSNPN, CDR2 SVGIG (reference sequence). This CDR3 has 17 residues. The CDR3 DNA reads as TGTGCCTGGAGTATGACTAGCGGGGGCGGGCGTGGCGATACGCAGTATTTT. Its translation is CAWSMTSGGGRGDTQYF.

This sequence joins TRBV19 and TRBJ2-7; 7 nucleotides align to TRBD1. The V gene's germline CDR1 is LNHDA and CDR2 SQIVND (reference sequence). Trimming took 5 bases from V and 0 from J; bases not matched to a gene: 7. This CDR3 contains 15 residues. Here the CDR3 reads CASSALDRSSYEQYF. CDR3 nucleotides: TGTGCCAGTAGTGCCTTGGACAGGAGCTCCTACGAGCAGTACTTC.

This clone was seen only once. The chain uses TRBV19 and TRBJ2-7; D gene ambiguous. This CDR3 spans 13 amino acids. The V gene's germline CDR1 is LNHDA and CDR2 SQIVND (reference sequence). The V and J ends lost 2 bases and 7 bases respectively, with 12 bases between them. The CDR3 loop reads CASSIRQDREQYF. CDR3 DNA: TGTGCCAGTAGTATACGGCAGGATCGGGAGCAGTACTTC.

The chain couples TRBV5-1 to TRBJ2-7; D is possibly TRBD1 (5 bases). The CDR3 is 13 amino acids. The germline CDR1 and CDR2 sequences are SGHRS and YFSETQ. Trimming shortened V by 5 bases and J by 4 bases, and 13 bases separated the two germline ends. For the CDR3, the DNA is TGCGCCAGCAGGAAACAGGATGATTACGAGCAGTACTTC. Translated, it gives CASRKQDDYEQYF. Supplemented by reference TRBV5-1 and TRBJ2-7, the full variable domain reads KAGVTQTPRYLIKTRGQQVTLSCSPISGHRSVSWYQQTPGQGLQFLFEYFSETQRNKGNFPGRFSGRQFSNSRSEMNVSTLELGDSALYLCASRKQDDYEQYFGPGTRLTVT.

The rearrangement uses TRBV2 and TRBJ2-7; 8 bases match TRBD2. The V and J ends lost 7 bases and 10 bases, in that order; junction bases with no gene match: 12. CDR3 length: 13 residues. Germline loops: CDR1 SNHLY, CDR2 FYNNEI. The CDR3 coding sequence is TGTGCCAGCATGCTTCAAAGCGGGAGTTCTCAGTACTTC. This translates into CASMLQSGSSQYF.